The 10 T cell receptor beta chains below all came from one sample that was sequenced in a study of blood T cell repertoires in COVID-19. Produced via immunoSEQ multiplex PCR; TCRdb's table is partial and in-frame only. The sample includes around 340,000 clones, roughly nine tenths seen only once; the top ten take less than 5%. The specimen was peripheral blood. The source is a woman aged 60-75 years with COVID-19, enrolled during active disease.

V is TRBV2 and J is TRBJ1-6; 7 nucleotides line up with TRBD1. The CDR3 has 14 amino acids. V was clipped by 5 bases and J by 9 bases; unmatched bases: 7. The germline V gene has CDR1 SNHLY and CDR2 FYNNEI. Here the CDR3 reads CASSLRDSSSPLHF. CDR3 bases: TGTGCCAGCAGTCTCCGGGACAGCAGTTCACCCCTCCACTTT.

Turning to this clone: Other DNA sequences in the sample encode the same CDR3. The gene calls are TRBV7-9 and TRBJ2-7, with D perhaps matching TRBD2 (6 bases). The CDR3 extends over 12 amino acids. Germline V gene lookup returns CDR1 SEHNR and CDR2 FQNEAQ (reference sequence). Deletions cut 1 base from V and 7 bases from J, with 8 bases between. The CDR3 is CASSLGGREQYF. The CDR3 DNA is TGTGCCAGCAGCTTAGGGGGGAGGGAGCAGTACTTC.

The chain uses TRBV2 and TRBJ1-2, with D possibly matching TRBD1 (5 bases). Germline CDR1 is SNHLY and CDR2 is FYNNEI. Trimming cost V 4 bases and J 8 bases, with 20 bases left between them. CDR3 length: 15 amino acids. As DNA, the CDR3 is TGTGCCAGCAGTGGGATGCAGGGTATTGCGAAGGGCTACACCTTC. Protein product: CASSGMQGIAKGYTF.

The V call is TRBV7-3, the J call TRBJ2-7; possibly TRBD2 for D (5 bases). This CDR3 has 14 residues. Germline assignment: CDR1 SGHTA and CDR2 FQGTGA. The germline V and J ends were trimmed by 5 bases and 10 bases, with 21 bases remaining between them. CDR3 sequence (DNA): TGTGCCAGCAGCCCAGGACTGGCATTACGAGACCAGTACTTC. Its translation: CASSPGLALRDQYF.

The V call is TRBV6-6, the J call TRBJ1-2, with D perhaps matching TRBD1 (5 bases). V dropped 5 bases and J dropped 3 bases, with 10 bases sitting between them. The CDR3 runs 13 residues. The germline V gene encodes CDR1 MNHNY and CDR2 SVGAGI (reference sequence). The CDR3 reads CASSPGHYYGYTF. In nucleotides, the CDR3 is TGTGCCAGCAGTCCAGGACATTACTATGGCTACACCTTC.

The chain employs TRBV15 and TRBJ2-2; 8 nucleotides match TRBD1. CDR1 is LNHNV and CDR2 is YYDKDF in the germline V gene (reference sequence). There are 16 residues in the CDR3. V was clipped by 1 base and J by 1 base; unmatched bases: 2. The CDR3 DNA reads TGTGCCACCAGCAGAGGTGGGACAGGGAACACCGGGGAGCTGTTTTTT. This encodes CATSRGGTGNTGELFF.

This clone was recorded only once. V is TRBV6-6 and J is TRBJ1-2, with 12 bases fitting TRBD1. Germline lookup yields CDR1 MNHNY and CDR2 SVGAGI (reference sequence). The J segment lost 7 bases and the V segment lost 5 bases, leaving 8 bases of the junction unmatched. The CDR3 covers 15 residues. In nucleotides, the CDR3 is TGTGCCAGCAGTAAAACCGGGACAGGGGGCTCTGGCTACACCTTC. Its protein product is CASSKTGTGGSGYTF.

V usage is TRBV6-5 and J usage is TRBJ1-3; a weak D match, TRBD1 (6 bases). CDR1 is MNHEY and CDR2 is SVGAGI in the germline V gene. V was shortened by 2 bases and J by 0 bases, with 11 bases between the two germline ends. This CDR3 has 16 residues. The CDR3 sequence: CASSYQGPSSGNTIYF. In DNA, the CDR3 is TGTGCCAGCAGTTACCAGGGGCCGAGCTCTGGAAACACCATATATTTT.

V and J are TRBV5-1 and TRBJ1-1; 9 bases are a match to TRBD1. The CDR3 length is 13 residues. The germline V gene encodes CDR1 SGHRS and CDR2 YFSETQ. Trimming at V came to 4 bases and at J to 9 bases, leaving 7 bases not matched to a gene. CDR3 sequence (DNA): TGCGCCAGCAGCGAAGATACAGGGGGCCAAGCTTTCTTT. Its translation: CASSEDTGGQAFF.

This CDR3 reads CASSYSGGGTEAFF. CDR3 bases: TGTGCCAGCAGTTACTCGGGGGGAGGGACTGAAGCTTTCTTT. This rearrangement joins TRBV6-5 to TRBJ1-1, with a weak D call TRBD1 (5 bases). CDR3 length equals 14 residues. With 0 bases removed from V and 5 bases from J, the gap between germline ends came to 10 bases. Germline V gene sequence: CDR1 MNHEY, CDR2 SVGAGI.